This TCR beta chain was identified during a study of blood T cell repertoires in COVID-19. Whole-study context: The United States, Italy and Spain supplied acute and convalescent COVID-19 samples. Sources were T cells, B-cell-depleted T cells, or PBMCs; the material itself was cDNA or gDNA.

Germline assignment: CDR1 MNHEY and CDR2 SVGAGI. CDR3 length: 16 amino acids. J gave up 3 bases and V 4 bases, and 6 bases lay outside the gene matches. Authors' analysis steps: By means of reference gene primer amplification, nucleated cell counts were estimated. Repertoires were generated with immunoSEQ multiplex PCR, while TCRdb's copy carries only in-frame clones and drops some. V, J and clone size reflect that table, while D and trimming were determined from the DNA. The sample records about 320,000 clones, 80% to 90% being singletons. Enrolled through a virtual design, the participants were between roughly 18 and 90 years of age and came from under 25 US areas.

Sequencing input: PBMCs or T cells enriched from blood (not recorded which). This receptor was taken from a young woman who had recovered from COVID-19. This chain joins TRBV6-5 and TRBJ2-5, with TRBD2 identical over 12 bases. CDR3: CASSFSGLAGKETQYF. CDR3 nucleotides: TGTGCCAGCAGTTTTAGCGGACTAGCGGGAAAAGAGACCCAGTACTTC.